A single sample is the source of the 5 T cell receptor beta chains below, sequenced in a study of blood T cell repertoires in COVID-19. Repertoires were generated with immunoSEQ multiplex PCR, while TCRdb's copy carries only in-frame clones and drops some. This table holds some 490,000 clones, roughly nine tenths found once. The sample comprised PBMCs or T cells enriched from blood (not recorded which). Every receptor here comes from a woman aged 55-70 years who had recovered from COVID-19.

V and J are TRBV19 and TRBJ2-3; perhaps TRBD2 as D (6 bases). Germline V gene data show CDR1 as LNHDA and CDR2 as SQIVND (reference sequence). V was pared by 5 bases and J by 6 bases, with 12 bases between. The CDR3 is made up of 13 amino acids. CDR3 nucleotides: TGTGCCAGTAGTGTGTCTCGGGGGGATACGCAGTATTTT. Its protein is CASSVSRGDTQYF.

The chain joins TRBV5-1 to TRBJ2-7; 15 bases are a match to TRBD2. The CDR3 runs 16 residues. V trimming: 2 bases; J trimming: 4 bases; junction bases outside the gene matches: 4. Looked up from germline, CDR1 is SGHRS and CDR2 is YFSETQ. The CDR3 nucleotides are TGCGCCAGCAGCTTAGGACTAGCGGGGGGGCCGTACGAGCAGTACGTC. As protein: CASSLGLAGGPYEQYV.

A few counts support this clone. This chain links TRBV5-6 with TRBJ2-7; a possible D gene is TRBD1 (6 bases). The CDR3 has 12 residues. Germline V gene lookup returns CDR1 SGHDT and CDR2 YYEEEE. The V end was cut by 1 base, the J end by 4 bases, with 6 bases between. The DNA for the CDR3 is TGTGCCAGCAGCTTGAGGGGGTACGAGCAGTACTTC. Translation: CASSLRGYEQYF.

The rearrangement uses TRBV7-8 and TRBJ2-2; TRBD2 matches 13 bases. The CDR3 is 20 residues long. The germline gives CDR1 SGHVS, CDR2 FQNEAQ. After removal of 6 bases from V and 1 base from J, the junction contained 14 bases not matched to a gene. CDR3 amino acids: CASRTSLTSGGALNTGELFF. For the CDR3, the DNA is TGTGCCAGCAGAACGAGCCTAACTAGCGGGGGGGCCTTGAACACCGGGGAGCTGTTTTTT.

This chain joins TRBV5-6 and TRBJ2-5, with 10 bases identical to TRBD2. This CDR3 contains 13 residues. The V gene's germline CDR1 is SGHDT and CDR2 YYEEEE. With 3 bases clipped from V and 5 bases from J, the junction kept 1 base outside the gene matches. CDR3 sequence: CASSWTSGETQYF. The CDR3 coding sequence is TGTGCCAGCAGCTGGACTAGCGGTGAGACCCAGTACTTC.